This T cell receptor (beta chain) emerged from a study of human T cells and chemical hapten exposure. TCRdb processed the RACE reads anew with MiXCR; each CDR3 protein has one entry. Of some 80,000 distinct CDR3 sequences listed, approximately 10% are singletons. The table lists this clonotype with a few counts. The V gene lost 5 bases and the J gene lost 0 bases, with 10 bases spanning the gap. CDR3 size: 14 residues. Germline-derived CDR1 and CDR2 are SGHVS and FNYEAQ. Time point here: patch test 2, 6 weeks after DPC sensitization. Regarding treatment: therapeutic diphenylcyclopropenone sensitization with weekly scalp DPC.

The source of this sequence is a man younger than 35 with alopecia areata. Some clones in this sample may be carry-over from other donors' samples. The chain is built from TRBV7-6 and TRBJ2-5; D is undetermined. The sequences come from whole blood, collected in connection with sensitization to the hapten diphenylcyclopropenone (DPC). The DNA of the CDR3 is TGTGCCAGCAGCCGGAGCGTGTACCAAGAGACCCAGTACTTC. Amino acids: CASSRSVYQETQYF.